These 22 T cell receptor beta chains were all obtained from the same sample, sequenced in a study of T cell responses to AZD1222 COVID-19 vaccine. Assay: immunoSEQ multiplex PCR; the TCRdb copy retains only in-frame clones and omits some. In the table there are 120,000 or so clones, approximately 90% of which are singletons. This specimen consisted of peripheral blood, obtained on day 0 of MenACWY control vaccination. These receptor sequences come from an adult in good health.

In its sample, this clone was seen a few times. This chain's CDR3 is CASSPGSSPGNTIYF. CDR3 bases: TGTGCCAGCTCACCGGGGAGTTCACCTGGAAACACCATATATTTT. The rearrangement joins TRBV18 to TRBJ1-3; D ambiguous. The CDR3 runs to 15 residues. Germline values: CDR1 KGHSH, CDR2 LQKENI. Trimming took off 3 bases at V and 2 bases at J, with 11 bases between the two ends.

The chain joins TRBV6-4 to TRBJ1-1; D perhaps matches TRBD1 (6 bases). V was pared by 6 bases and J by 3 bases, with 11 bases between. CDR3 length equals 13 residues. CDR1 and CDR2 from the germline V gene are MRHNA and SNTAGT. The chain's CDR3 is CASSLTGYTEAFF. CDR3 DNA sequence: TGTGCCAGCAGCCTTACAGGGTACACTGAAGCTTTCTTT.

CDR3 in amino acids: CASSGGWGVGNTEAFF. The CDR3, as DNA: TGTGCCAGCAGTGGCGGATGGGGGGTGGGCAACACTGAAGCTTTCTTT. V is TRBV6-1 and J is TRBJ1-1, with D possibly matching TRBD1 (5 bases). The V end lost 4 bases, the J end lost 2 bases, and 17 bases lay between the germline ends. The CDR3 totals 16 residues. Germline V gene sequence: CDR1 MNHNS, CDR2 SASEGT.

The rearrangement joins TRBV18 to TRBJ1-1, with TRBD1 matching 10 bases. Trimming removed 0 bases from V and 11 bases from J; junction bases left unmatched: 6. The CDR3 extends over 14 amino acids. Germline V CDR1 and CDR2: KGHSH, LQKENI. CDR3 sequence: CASSPPGQGRLAFF. The CDR3, as DNA: TGTGCCAGCTCACCACCGGGACAGGGGCGCCTTGCTTTCTTT.

Only a few counts were recorded for this clone. The chain uses TRBV11-3 and TRBJ1-6; a possible D gene is TRBD1 (5 bases). Per germline, CDR1 SGHNT and CDR2 YENEEA. V was clipped by 5 bases and J by 8 bases, with 13 bases between them. The CDR3 extends over 14 amino acids. CDR3 in amino acids: CASSAGPTDSPLHF. Here the CDR3 DNA reads TGTGCCAGCAGCGCGGGACCCACGGATTCACCCCTCCACTTT.

The chain is built from TRBV7-9 and TRBJ2-1; TRBD2 aligns across 8 bases. The CDR3 runs to 18 residues. Germline CDR1 reads SEHNR; CDR2 reads FQNEAQ (reference sequence). The V gene end was trimmed by 6 bases and the J gene end by 0 bases; junction bases not matched to a gene: 13. Written as DNA, the CDR3 is TGTGCCAGCAGGTCAAACTGGACTAGCCCAAGCTCCTACAATGAGCAGTTCTTC. Translating it yields CASRSNWTSPSSYNEQFF.

The chain combines TRBV5-5 with TRBJ1-1; D call uncertain. Germline V gene sequence: CDR1 SGHKS, CDR2 YYEKEE (reference sequence). This CDR3 region has 12 residues. Trimming took off 4 bases at V and 7 bases at J, with 11 bases between the two ends. CDR3 coding DNA: TGTGCCAGCAGCACCCAAATCCTTGAAGCTTTCTTT. Protein product: CASSTQILEAFF.

The chain joins TRBV4-1 to TRBJ2-2, with 8 bases lining up with TRBD1. In germline, CDR1 is MGHRA, CDR2 YSYEKL. The CDR3 loop spans 13 amino acids. After removal of 5 bases from V and 5 bases from J, the junction contained 1 base not matched to a gene. The CDR3 loop is CASSWDRTGELFF. CDR3 DNA: TGCGCCAGCAGCTGGGACAGGACCGGGGAGCTGTTTTTT.

This chain uses TRBV6-6 with TRBJ2-7; D may be TRBD1 (5 bases). V lost 0 bases to trimming and J lost 3 bases, with 6 bases between them. Germline V gene lookup returns CDR1 MNHNY and CDR2 SVGAGI (reference sequence). This CDR3 comprises 13 residues. The CDR3 DNA follows: TGTGCCAGCAGTTACTCGACAGTCTACGAGCAGTACTTC. This codes for CASSYSTVYEQYF.

The V gene is TRBV7-3, the J gene TRBJ2-1; D not resolved. V lost 6 bases to trimming and J lost 7 bases, with 13 bases between them. CDR3 size: 13 residues. The germline gives CDR1 SGHTA, CDR2 FQGTGA. CDR3 bases: TGTGCCAGCAGTTCCAGACTTGAAAATGAGCAGTTCTTC. Translation gives CASSSRLENEQFF. Together with reference TRBV7-3 and TRBJ2-1, the CDR3 gives the full variable domain: GAGVSQTPSNKVTEKGKYVELRCDPISGHTALYWYRQSLGQGPEFLIYFQGTGAADDSGLPNDRFFAVRPEGSVSTLKIQRTERGDSAVYLCASSSRLENEQFFGPGTRLTVL.

V gene TRBV5-6 combines with J gene TRBJ1-1, with 9 nucleotides matching TRBD1. There are 16 residues in the CDR3. Losses at the gene ends were 2 bases for V and 5 bases for J; bases not matched to a gene: 10. Germline V gene sequence: CDR1 SGHDT, CDR2 YYEEEE. The CDR3 DNA sequence: TGTGCCAGCAGCTTACAGGGGGCTCGGGTGGAAACTGAAGCTTTCTTT. This sequence encodes CASSLQGARVETEAFF.

The rearrangement links TRBV7-9 to TRBJ2-1; 8 bases line up with TRBD2. The germline V gene encodes CDR1 SEHNR and CDR2 FQNEAQ (reference sequence). The CDR3 has 16 amino acids. Trimming at V came to 7 bases and at J to 0 bases, leaving 8 bases not matched to a gene. The CDR3 sequence is CASKYTLAGSYNEQFF. CDR3 bases: TGTGCCAGCAAGTACACCCTAGCGGGCTCCTACAATGAGCAGTTCTTC.

The V gene is TRBV13, the J gene TRBJ2-7, with TRBD2 matching over 7 bases. The germline V gene has CDR1 PRHDT and CDR2 FYEKMQ (reference sequence). The CDR3 spans 13 residues. V lost 5 bases and J lost 6; bases outside the gene matches: 7. The CDR3 DNA reads as TGTGCCAGCAGCACTCGGGGGGAAGCCGAGCAGTACTTC. It yields the protein CASSTRGEAEQYF. The variable domain in full, completed from reference TRBV13 and TRBJ2-7, reads AAGVIQSPRHLIKEKRETATLKCYPIPRHDTVYWYQQGPGQDPQFLISFYEKMQSDKGSIPDRFSAQQFSDYHSELNMSSLELGDSALYFCASSTRGEAEQYFGPGTRLTVT.

This chain links TRBV3-1 (or the pseudogene TRBV3-2) with TRBJ2-2; D unresolved. Trimming took off 0 bases at V and 6 bases at J, with 5 bases between the two ends. CDR1 LGHDT and CDR2 YNNKEL come from the germline V gene (reference sequence). The CDR3 loop spans 13 amino acids. The CDR3 DNA reads TGTGCCAGCAGCCAAGAAGCCCCCGGGGAGCTGTTTTTT. It encodes CASSQEAPGELFF.

The table lists this clone with a few counts. V and J are TRBV11-2 and TRBJ2-7, with D perhaps matching TRBD2 (6 bases). V gave up 1 base and J gave up 1 base, with 20 bases separating them. The CDR3 spans 18 residues. Germline-derived CDR1 and CDR2 are SGHAT and FQNNGV. The CDR3 region has the DNA TGTGCCAGCAGCTTAGGTGATAGCGGCCCTCACGCATCCTACGAGCAGTACTTC. Translating it yields CASSLGDSGPHASYEQYF.

This chain links TRBV6-5 with TRBJ1-1, with 7 bases aligning to TRBD1. Trimming took 0 bases from V and 5 from J; bases not matched to a gene: 6. This CDR3 comprises 15 residues. Per the germline V gene, CDR1 is MNHEY and CDR2 is SVGAGI. CDR3 residues: CASSYSNRGGTEAFF. CDR3 coding DNA: TGTGCCAGCAGTTACTCGAACAGGGGAGGGACTGAAGCTTTCTTT.

V gene TRBV15 combines with J gene TRBJ2-1; D possibly corresponds to TRBD2 (6 bases). The CDR3 runs to 18 residues. Germline-derived CDR1 and CDR2 are LNHNV and YYDKDF (reference sequence). V lost 1 base and J 2 bases, leaving 18 bases between the germline ends. CDR3 sequence: CATSRGLNPSATYNEQFF. CDR3 bases: TGTGCCACCAGCAGAGGTTTAAATCCTAGCGCTACCTACAATGAGCAGTTCTTC.

V and J are TRBV7-2 and TRBJ2-7, with 11 bases identical to TRBD2. The germline gives CDR1 SGHTA, CDR2 FQGNSA. V shed 5 bases and J 0 bases; nucleotides not matched to a gene: 6. This CDR3 comprises 16 residues. The DNA of the CDR3 is TGTGCCAGCAGCCGCAGACTAGCGGGACCCTCCTACGAGCAGTACTTC. This gives the protein CASSRRLAGPSYEQYF.

The gene calls are TRBV11-1 and TRBJ2-4; no firm D call. The CDR3 runs to 15 residues. Germline loops: CDR1 SGHAT, CDR2 FQDESV (reference sequence). Trimming cost V 1 base and J 1 base, with 8 bases left between them. This chain's CDR3 is CASSLGGLAKNIQYF. CDR3 bases: TGTGCCAGCAGCTTAGGGGGTTTGGCCAAAAACATTCAGTACTTC.

The chain has TRBV3-1 (or the pseudogene TRBV3-2) and TRBJ2-7, with D uncertain. V dropped 6 bases and J dropped 1 base, with 10 bases sitting between them. Germline CDR1 LGHDT, CDR2 YNNKEL (reference sequence). The CDR3 covers 13 residues. The CDR3 nucleotides are TGTGCCAGCAGTCACGCAATTTCCTACGAGCAGTACTTC. This gives the protein CASSHAISYEQYF.

The chain employs TRBV6-5 and TRBJ1-4; D call uncertain. V was cut by 6 bases and J by 2 bases, with 13 bases left in between. The germline CDR1 and CDR2 sequences are MNHEY and SVGAGI. CDR3 length equals 15 residues. The CDR3 region is CASSPGGSTNEKLFF. The CDR3 coding sequence is TGTGCCAGCAGCCCCGGAGGGTCGACTAATGAAAAACTGTTTTTT.

The chain combines TRBV9 with TRBJ1-6; a weak D match, TRBD1 (5 bases). This CDR3 has 15 residues. The germline CDR1 and CDR2 sequences are SGDLS and YYNGEE. V lost 4 bases and J lost 10, with 18 bases in between. The CDR3 DNA is TGTGCCAGCAGCTCCGCCACTACCACAGGATCACCCCTCCACTTT. Amino acids: CASSSATTTGSPLHF.